These 22 T cell receptor beta chains share one sample of origin, sequenced in a study of graft-versus-host responses after intestinal transplantation. Method: immunoSEQ multiplex PCR; TCRdb's copy keeps in-frame clones and lacks some. Among about 120,000 clones listed, 85% to 95% were seen once. No antigen is known for these receptors. The sequencing used unstimulated CD8+ T cells sorted from spleen or lymph node cells, collected before intestinal transplant. Source of these receptors: a human donor who received an intestinal transplant.

This rearrangement joins TRBV19 to TRBJ2-1, with 7 nucleotides matching TRBD2. Per the germline V gene, CDR1 is LNHDA and CDR2 is SQIVND (reference sequence). The CDR3 has 16 amino acids. Trimming cost V 1 base and J 3 bases; bases outside gene matches: 6. CDR3 bases: TGTGCCAGTAGTATAGGGTGGAGGGACTACTACAATGAGCAGTTCTTC. Encoded protein: CASSIGWRDYYNEQFF.

With respect to this clone: The junction differs from germline at one of its ends, possibly a read error. The chain couples TRBV4-1 to TRBJ2-1; a weak D match, TRBD2 (6 bases). Looked up from germline, CDR1 is MGHRA and CDR2 is YSYEKL. The CDR3 has 15 amino acids. The CDR3 reads CASSPSGLTYNGQFF. CDR3 DNA: TGCGCCAGCAGTCCAAGCGGGCTGACCTACAATGGGCAGTTCTTC.

The CDR3 bases are TGTGCCAGTAGTATAGGACAGGGAGCCTACGAGCAGTACTTC. Translation gives CASSIGQGAYEQYF. This chain connects TRBV19 to TRBJ2-7, with 7 bases identical to TRBD1. The CDR3 runs 14 residues. After removal of 1 base from V and 2 bases from J, the junction contained 2 bases not matched to a gene. Germline CDR1 reads LNHDA; CDR2 reads SQIVND (reference sequence).

The chain carries TRBV28 and TRBJ2-5; no clear D gene. V shed 2 bases and J shed 2 bases, with 9 bases lying between them. The CDR3 has 14 amino acids. The V gene's germline CDR1 is MDHEN and CDR2 SYDVKM. The CDR3 loop is CASSLGTNQETQYF. DNA for the CDR3: TGTGCCAGCAGTTTAGGCACAAATCAAGAGACCCAGTACTTC.

This rearrangement joins TRBV27 to TRBJ2-1; perhaps TRBD1 as D (5 bases). Looked up from germline, CDR1 is MNHEY and CDR2 is SMNVEV (reference sequence). The V end lost 7 bases, the J end lost 4 bases, and 11 bases lay between the germline ends. This CDR3 has 13 residues. As DNA, the CDR3 is TGTGCCAGCAACCCAGGGTCTTACAATGAGCAGTTCTTC. Its translation: CASNPGSYNEQFF.

This chain links TRBV7-3 with TRBJ2-1, with TRBD1 as a possible D gene (7 bases). Between the trimmed V and J ends, which lost 5 bases and 4 bases, there was a span of 18 bases. This CDR3 contains 16 residues. Germline CDR1 is SGHTA and CDR2 is FQGTGA. The CDR3 reads CASSTQGGYPYNEQFF. CDR3 nucleotide sequence: TGTGCCAGCAGCACCCAGGGGGGCTACCCTTACAATGAGCAGTTCTTC.

The chain is built from TRBV5-6 and TRBJ1-2; D gene unclear. The germline gives CDR1 SGHDT, CDR2 YYEEEE. The CDR3 sequence is 16 residues long. The germline V and J ends were trimmed by 1 base and 0 bases, with 13 bases remaining between them. The CDR3 region is CASSLKRSIANYGYTF. As DNA, the CDR3 is TGTGCCAGCAGCTTGAAAAGGTCAATAGCTAACTATGGCTACACCTTC. Drawing the rest from reference TRBV5-6 and TRBJ1-2, the complete variable domain is DAGVTQSPTHLIKTRGQQVTLRCSPKSGHDTVSWYQQALGQGPQFIFQYYEEEERQRGNFPDRFSGHQFPNYSSELNVNALLLGDSALYLCASSLKRSIANYGYTFGSGTRLTVV.

This chain uses TRBV5-1 with TRBJ2-7; D might be TRBD2 (5 bases). With 0 bases removed from V and 3 bases from J, the gap between germline ends came to 13 bases. The CDR3 is 15 amino acids. CDR1 is SGHRS, CDR2 YFSETQ, per germline. The CDR3 loop reads CASSLEVGAYYEQYF. The DNA of the CDR3 is TGCGCCAGCAGCTTGGAAGTGGGAGCTTACTACGAGCAGTACTTC.

The chain has TRBV23-1 and TRBJ1-5; possible D gene TRBD1, 5 bases. TRBV23-1 is an open reading frame, and its role is uncertain. The CDR3 runs to 14 residues. V lost 6 bases, J lost 2 bases, and 11 bases lay in between. CDR3 sequence reads: CASRRGIGNQPQHF. As DNA, the CDR3 is TGCGCCAGCAGGCGGGGCATTGGCAATCAGCCCCAGCATTTT.

The chain recombines TRBV4-3 with TRBJ2-7; TRBD1 is a possible D gene (7 bases). Trimming shortened V by 1 base and J by 4 bases, and 17 bases separated the two germline ends. CDR1 and CDR2 (germline): LGHNA, YSLEER. CDR3 size: 16 residues. The CDR3 DNA sequence: TGCGCCAGCAGCCAAGGAAGGGGGCGGGACTCATACGAGCAGTACTTC. Translated, it gives CASSQGRGRDSYEQYF.

V is TRBV7-2 and J is TRBJ2-7; the match to TRBD2 covers 11 bases. The germline V gene encodes CDR1 SGHTA and CDR2 FQGNSA. After removal of 10 bases from V and 3 bases from J, the junction contained 5 bases not matched to a gene. The CDR3 sequence is 13 residues long. The DNA for the CDR3 is TGTGCCACCTTGACTAGCGGGATCTACGAGCAGTACTTC. Amino acid sequence: CATLTSGIYEQYF.

V and J are TRBV27 and TRBJ2-5, with unresolved D. The CDR3 extends over 14 amino acids. The ends were cut back, 0 bases at V and 4 bases at J, with 9 bases in the middle. Germline loops: CDR1 MNHEY, CDR2 SMNVEV (reference sequence). CDR3 residues: CASSLSLGLETQYF. The CDR3 DNA follows: TGTGCCAGCAGTTTATCGCTGGGATTAGAGACCCAGTACTTC.

The genes are TRBV4-2 and TRBJ2-1; D ambiguous. Germline assignment: CDR1 LGHNA and CDR2 YNFKEQ. Trimming cost V 0 bases and J 4 bases, with 16 bases left between them. CDR3 size: 17 residues. CDR3 amino acids: CASSQDQTGLLYNEQFF. The DNA of the CDR3 is TGTGCCAGCAGCCAAGACCAGACGGGCCTACTTTACAATGAGCAGTTCTTC.

This clone was detected only a few times. The genes are TRBV6-1 and TRBJ2-7; 9 bases agree with TRBD1. With V trimmed by 1 base and J by 3 bases, 4 bases remained unmatched. Germline assignment: CDR1 MNHNS and CDR2 SASEGT. The CDR3 is made up of 15 amino acids. The CDR3 loop reads CASSEGWGQGYEQYF. Here the CDR3 DNA reads TGTGCCAGCAGTGAAGGGTGGGGACAGGGCTACGAGCAGTACTTC.

This sequence joins TRBV28 and TRBJ2-1; 9 bases are a match to TRBD2. Trimming at V came to 4 bases and at J to 8 bases, leaving 15 bases not matched to a gene. Germline lookup yields CDR1 MDHEN and CDR2 SYDVKM. CDR3 size: 17 residues. CDR3 sequence reads: CASSSTPGLAGPDEQFF. CDR3 sequence (DNA): TGTGCCAGCAGTTCAACCCCCGGGCTAGCGGGACCCGATGAGCAGTTCTTC.

The chain carries TRBV11-2 and TRBJ2-5, with D uncertain. V lost 8 bases and J 3 bases, leaving 13 bases between the germline ends. The CDR3 is 13 residues long. In germline, CDR1 is SGHAT, CDR2 FQNNGV. This chain's CDR3 is CASGEVGKETQYF. CDR3 nucleotides: TGTGCCAGCGGAGAAGTGGGGAAAGAGACCCAGTACTTC. The complete variable domain, with remaining parts taken from reference TRBV11-2 and TRBJ2-5, reads EAGVAQSPRYKIIEKRQSVAFWCNPISGHATLYWYQQILGQGPKLLIQFQNNGVVDDSQLPKDRFSAERLKGVDSTLKIQPAKLEDSAVYLCASGEVGKETQYFGPGTRLLVL.

The chain is built from TRBV15 and TRBJ2-7; 9 bases are shared with TRBD1. J lost 3 bases, V lost 3 bases, and 9 bases had no gene match. This CDR3 has 16 residues. In germline, CDR1 is LNHNV, CDR2 YYDKDF (reference sequence). In DNA form, the CDR3 reads TGTGCCACCAGCAGCCTACCGGGACAGGGCTTCTACGAGCAGTACTTC. Protein product: CATSSLPGQGFYEQYF.

The genes are TRBV7-3 and TRBJ2-2; perhaps TRBD2 as D (5 bases). V was pared by 2 bases and J by 0 bases, with 10 bases between. This CDR3 spans 16 amino acids. CDR1 and CDR2 from the germline V gene are SGHTA and FQGTGA. The CDR3 DNA reads as TGTGCCAGCAGCTTATCGAGGGCACCGAACACCGGGGAGCTGTTTTTT. Its translation is CASSLSRAPNTGELFF.

This clone was seen more than once but under ten times. The V and J genes are TRBV4-1 and TRBJ2-7; D may be TRBD1 (5 bases). V lost 0 bases to trimming and J lost 5 bases, with 11 bases between them. This CDR3 spans 14 amino acids. Germline CDR1 and CDR2: MGHRA and YSYEKL. The CDR3 DNA reads as TGCGCCAGCAGCCAAGATCGGTCAGGGAACGAGCAGTACTTC. It translates to CASSQDRSGNEQYF.

This chain links TRBV6-1 with TRBJ2-5; D remains ambiguous. Germline CDR1 is MNHNS and CDR2 is SASEGT. CDR3 size: 14 residues. The V end was cut by 2 bases, the J end by 1 base, with 8 bases between. DNA of the CDR3: TGTGCCAGCAGTGAAAAAGGCCTCCAAGAGACCCAGTACTTC. It specifies CASSEKGLQETQYF.

The chain links TRBV2 to TRBJ1-5; 7 bases are shared with TRBD1. Per germline, CDR1 SNHLY and CDR2 FYNNEI. This CDR3 contains 15 residues. Trimming at V came to 3 bases and at J to 0 bases, leaving 2 bases not matched to a gene. The CDR3: CASSEQGVSNQPQHF. As DNA, the CDR3 is TGTGCCAGCAGTGAGCAGGGGGTTAGCAATCAGCCCCAGCATTTT.

The CDR3 nucleotides read TGTGCCAGCAGCCAAGAAACCCTTTCCGGCGGAGATACGCAGTATTTT. It yields the protein CASSQETLSGGDTQYF. The V gene is TRBV4-2, the J gene TRBJ2-3; no clear D. The CDR3 length is 16 residues. V lost 0 bases and J 5 bases, leaving 15 bases between the germline ends. Germline CDR1 and CDR2: LGHNA and YNFKEQ.